This TCR beta chain was sequenced for a study of blood T cell repertoires in COVID-19. Across the study: Spain, Italy and the United States supplied samples that represented acute and convalescent COVID-19.

This clone was recorded only once. Methods used by the authors: By means of reference gene primer amplification, nucleated cell counts were estimated. TCRdb's table, derived via immunoSEQ multiplex PCR, lists solely in-frame clones and lacks some. V and J calls and clone size follow that table, whereas D and trimming were derived from the DNA. The table includes about 160,000 clones, around four fifths detected once. The TCR comes from a man aged 35-49 years who had recovered from COVID-19. The sequencing input was peripheral blood.

In nucleotides, the CDR3 is TGTGCCAGCAGTCCTACAGTTGCCCACGAGCAGTACTTC. The encoded protein is CASSPTVAHEQYF. The chain is built from TRBV6-5 and TRBJ2-7; no firm D call. This CDR3 region has 13 residues. The germline gives CDR1 MNHEY, CDR2 SVGAGI. Trimming cost V 5 bases and J 5 bases, with 13 bases left between them.